Listed here are 18 T cell receptor beta chains from one sample, sequenced in a study of T-cell reconstitution after alpha-beta-depleted transplantation in children (dated by TCRdb to the mid-2010s). Libraries were made using PCR. Instrument on record: Illumina HiSeq 2500. Molecular barcoding was employed in the preparation of TCR libraries, with unique molecular identifiers being used to normalize TCRbeta repertoire quantification. Starting from the raw public reads, TCRdb applied fastp trimming at Q25, assembled clones with MiXCR and retained in-frame beta chains. Each entry is one CDR3 protein sequence, shown with its most common DNA and genes. The sample yields hundreds of thousands of distinct CDR3 sequences; 9.5% to 13% were counted once. The ten most abundant clones make up 28% of the sample. The treatment or condition label for this specimen denotes: allogeneic hematopoietic cell transplantation with graft depleted of TCRalphabeta T cells and CD19 B cells.

The material sequenced was PBMCs, taken before TCRalphabeta/CD19-depleted stem cell transplant. Receptors originate from a child younger than two with acute myeloid leukemia, due to receive a stem cell transplant.

This clonotype was recorded at least ten times. The chain recombines TRBV28 with TRBJ2-7; D ambiguous. V lost 5 bases and J lost 7, with 15 bases in between. The CDR3 spans 13 residues. Germline CDR1 is MDHEN and CDR2 is SYDVKM. CDR3 sequence reads: CASSLTGSSEQYF. The CDR3 DNA reads as TGTGCCAGCAGTCTGACTGGCTCTAGTGAGCAGTACTTC.

This clonotype has ten or more counts. A read error may account for a junction end that differs from germline. The chain combines TRBV5-1 with TRBJ2-1; no definite D call. Germline loops: CDR1 SGHRS, CDR2 YFSETQ. The CDR3 spans 11 residues. The CDR3, as DNA: TGTGCCAGCTCACCGGACAATGAGCAGTTCTTC. Amino acids: CASSPDNEQFF.

This clonotype appeared many times. The chain links TRBV24-1 to TRBJ2-1; possibly TRBD2 for D (7 bases). Germline CDR1 is KGHDR and CDR2 is SFDVKD. This CDR3 region has 15 residues. V was shortened by 6 bases and J by 8 bases, with 19 bases between the two germline ends. CDR3 protein: CATSRGGGRGDEQFF. CDR3 DNA: TGTGCCACCAGTCGCGGGGGAGGGAGGGGGGATGAGCAGTTCTTC.

This clonotype was seen many times. The chain has TRBV10-3 and TRBJ1-2; 10 bases map to TRBD1. The CDR3 covers 17 residues. Germline CDR1 ENHRY, CDR2 SYGVKD. Trimming took 4 bases from V and 6 from J; bases not matched to a gene: 14. The CDR3 DNA sequence: TGTGCCATCAGTGTTACCATGGGACAGGGGAAGGGTCATGGCTACACCTTC. The encoded protein is CAISVTMGQGKGHGYTF.

Ten or more counts support this clonotype. The V call is TRBV5-1, the J call TRBJ2-3, with D perhaps being TRBD1 or TRBD2 (5 bases each). Trimming left V 4 bases short and J 0 bases short, with 15 bases between. Germline-derived CDR1 and CDR2 are SGHRS and YFSETQ. This CDR3 contains 16 residues. The CDR3 loop is CASSPQVGGSTDTQYF. The CDR3 DNA sequence: TGCGCCAGCAGCCCGCAGGTTGGGGGAAGCACAGATACGCAGTATTTT. The full variable domain, completed using reference TRBV5-1 and TRBJ2-3, is KAGVTQTPRYLIKTRGQQVTLSCSPISGHRSVSWYQQTPGQGLQFLFEYFSETQRNKGNFPGRFSGRQFSNSRSEMNVSTLELGDSALYLCASSPQVGGSTDTQYFGPGTRLTVL.

This clonotype was seen a handful of times. The genes are TRBV7-6 and TRBJ2-7; TRBD1 matches 7 bases. V was pared by 1 base and J by 2 bases, with 5 bases of the junction left unmatched. The CDR3 contains 15 residues. Germline lookup yields CDR1 SGHVS and CDR2 FNYEAQ. CDR3 DNA: TGTGCCAGCAGCTTAGAACAGGGGAGAGCCTACGAGCAGTACTTC. Its protein is CASSLEQGRAYEQYF.

Turning to this clonotype: A read error is possible here, since a much larger clone lies one base away. V gene TRBV7-8 combines with J gene TRBJ1-5, with 7 bases that match TRBD1. CDR1 SGHVS and CDR2 FQNEAQ come from the germline V gene. This CDR3 is 17 amino acids long. DNA of the CDR3: TGTGCCAGCAGCTTTGGTTTTTGGCAGGGGGTAAGGCAGCCCCAGCCTTTT. Translated, it gives CASSFGFWQGVRQPQPF.

This clonotype was counted ten times or more. The chain joins TRBV5-1 to TRBJ1-1, with D uncertain. Germline values: CDR1 SGHRS, CDR2 YFSETQ. V was cut by 1 base and J by 2 bases, with 9 bases left in between. The CDR3 runs to 14 residues. CDR3 protein: CASSLISTNTEAFF. CDR3 in DNA: TGCGCCAGCAGCTTGATTTCTACAAACACTGAAGCTTTCTTT.

The sample holds many counts of this clonotype. The J gene is TRBJ2-7, the V gene TRBV4-1; 8 bases match TRBD1. CDR3 length: 14 amino acids. The germline V gene has CDR1 MGHRA and CDR2 YSYEKL. The junction had 7 bases not matched to a gene; V was cut back by 4 bases and J by 5 bases. The CDR3 spells CASSLPDRDDEQYF. The CDR3, as DNA: TGCGCCAGCAGCCTTCCGGACAGGGACGACGAGCAGTACTTC.

Ten or more counts support this clonotype. This chain links TRBV11-2 with TRBJ2-7; D is perhaps TRBD1 or TRBD2 (6 bases each). Trimming shortened V by 0 bases and J by 6 bases, and 21 bases separated the two germline ends. This CDR3 spans 17 amino acids. Germline CDR1 is SGHAT and CDR2 is FQNNGV. CDR3 amino acids: CASSLDSRGVPSSEQYF. As DNA, the CDR3 is TGTGCCAGCAGCTTAGATAGTAGGGGGGTCCCGAGCAGCGAGCAGTACTTC. The variable domain in full, with the rest retrieved from reference TRBV11-2 and TRBJ2-7, is EAGVAQSPRYKIIEKRQSVAFWCNPISGHATLYWYQQILGQGPKLLIQFQNNGVVDDSQLPKDRFSAERLKGVDSTLKIQPAKLEDSAVYLCASSLDSRGVPSSEQYFGPGTRLTVT.

This clonotype has at least ten counts. The chain employs TRBV7-3 and TRBJ2-3, with TRBD2 matching over 13 bases. The CDR3 is 15 amino acids. J gave up 4 bases and V 2 bases, and 0 bases lay outside the gene matches. The germline V gene encodes CDR1 SGHTA and CDR2 FQGTGA. CDR3 amino acids: CASSLGLAGADTQYF. CDR3 coding DNA: TGTGCCAGCAGCTTAGGACTAGCGGGAGCAGATACGCAGTATTTT.

This clonotype has a count of ten or more. CDR3 residues: CASTLMGDRVYQPQHF. For the CDR3, the DNA is TGTGCCAGTACCCTGATGGGGGACAGGGTTTATCAGCCCCAGCATTTT. This sequence joins TRBV19 and TRBJ1-5; TRBD1 agrees at 9 bases. Per the germline V gene, CDR1 is LNHDA and CDR2 is SQIVND (reference sequence). With V trimmed by 7 bases and J by 5 bases, 12 bases remained unmatched. The length of the CDR3 is 16 residues.

A few counts support this clonotype. The rearrangement joins TRBV28 to TRBJ2-2; a possible D gene is TRBD1 (5 bases). Germline V gene data show CDR1 as MDHEN and CDR2 as SYDVKM. This CDR3 spans 13 amino acids. V was trimmed by 6 bases and J by 7 bases, leaving 12 bases between them. Written as DNA, the CDR3 is TGTGCCAGCAGCCCCGGACATGGCGGGGAGCTGTTTTTT. Translated: CASSPGHGGELFF.

This rearrangement joins TRBV3-1 to TRBJ2-1; 7 nucleotides agree with TRBD2. Germline V CDR1 and CDR2: LGHDT, YNNKEL (reference sequence). The CDR3 consists of 11 residues. With V trimmed by 4 bases and J by 14 bases, 5 bases remained unmatched. CDR3 protein: CASSRRRGKFF. Here the CDR3 DNA reads TGTGCCAGCAGCCGGAGGCGGGGGAAGTTCTTC.

This clonotype appeared many times. The chain recombines TRBV18 with TRBJ1-2; 7 positions agree with TRBD1. V shed 2 bases, J shed 6 bases, and the junction held 3 bases outside the gene matches. CDR1 KGHSH and CDR2 LQKENI come from the germline V gene. The CDR3 loop spans 13 amino acids. CDR3 sequence reads: CASSPGTANGYTF. The CDR3 nucleotides are TGTGCCAGCTCACCAGGGACAGCCAATGGCTACACCTTC.

The table lists this clonotype with many counts. The CDR3 reads CASSFLMGVAANTGELFF. CDR3 bases: TGTGCCAGCAGCTTCCTAATGGGGGTAGCGGCGAACACCGGGGAGCTGTTTTTT. V gene TRBV11-2 combines with J gene TRBJ2-2, with D perhaps TRBD2 (6 bases). CDR3 size: 18 residues. V lost 3 bases and J 0 bases, leaving 17 bases between the germline ends. Germline V gene data show CDR1 as SGHAT and CDR2 as FQNNGV.

This clonotype was recorded at least ten times. Here the CDR3 DNA reads TGTGCCAGCTCATACCTTATCGGACAGGGGACAGATACGCAGTATTTT. Translation gives CASSYLIGQGTDTQYF. This rearrangement joins TRBV18 to TRBJ2-3, with 9 nucleotides matching TRBD1. CDR1 and CDR2 (germline): KGHSH, LQKENI. There are 16 residues in the CDR3. The V segment lost 5 bases and the J segment 3 bases; nucleotides outside the gene matches: 9.

This clonotype was detected ten times or more. The chain couples TRBV12-3 or TRBV12-4 to TRBJ2-1, with TRBD2 matching 10 bases. The CDR3 is made up of 16 amino acids. V gave up 5 bases and J gave up 6 bases; unmatched junction bases: 10. The CDR3 loop reads CASSPSPSGGFNEQFF. The CDR3 DNA follows: TGTGCCAGCAGTCCGAGCCCTAGCGGGGGCTTCAATGAGCAGTTCTTC.